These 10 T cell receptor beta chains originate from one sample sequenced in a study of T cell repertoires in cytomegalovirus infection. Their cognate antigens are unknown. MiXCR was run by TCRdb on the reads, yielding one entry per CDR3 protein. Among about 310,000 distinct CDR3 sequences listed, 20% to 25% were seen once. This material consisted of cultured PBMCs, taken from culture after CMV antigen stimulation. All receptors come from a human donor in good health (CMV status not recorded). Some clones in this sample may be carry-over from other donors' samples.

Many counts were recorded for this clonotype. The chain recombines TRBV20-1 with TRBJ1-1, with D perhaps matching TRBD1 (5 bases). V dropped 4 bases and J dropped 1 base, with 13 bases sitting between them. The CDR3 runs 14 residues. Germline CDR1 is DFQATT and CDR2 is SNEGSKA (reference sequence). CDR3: CSATQRGRNTEAFF. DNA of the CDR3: TGCAGTGCTACCCAGAGGGGCAGGAACACTGAAGCTTTCTTT.

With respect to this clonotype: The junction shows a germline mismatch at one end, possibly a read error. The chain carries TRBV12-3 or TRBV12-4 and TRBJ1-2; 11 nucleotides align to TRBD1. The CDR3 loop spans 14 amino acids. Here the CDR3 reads CASSWGQGEEGYIF. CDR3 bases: TGTGCCAGCAGTTGGGGACAGGGGGAGGAAGGCTACATCTTC.

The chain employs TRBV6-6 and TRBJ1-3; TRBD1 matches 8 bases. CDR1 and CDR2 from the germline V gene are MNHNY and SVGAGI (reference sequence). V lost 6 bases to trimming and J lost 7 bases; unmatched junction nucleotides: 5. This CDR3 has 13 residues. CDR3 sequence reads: CASRDRGPNTIYF. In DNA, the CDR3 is TGTGCCAGCAGAGACAGGGGCCCGAACACCATATATTTT.

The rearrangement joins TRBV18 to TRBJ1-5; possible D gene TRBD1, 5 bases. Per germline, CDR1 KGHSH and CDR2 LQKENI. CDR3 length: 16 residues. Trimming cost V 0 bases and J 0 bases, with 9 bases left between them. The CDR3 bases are TGTGCCAGCTCACCACCGGGAGGGGCTAGCAATCAGCCCCAGCATTTT. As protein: CASSPPGGASNQPQHF.

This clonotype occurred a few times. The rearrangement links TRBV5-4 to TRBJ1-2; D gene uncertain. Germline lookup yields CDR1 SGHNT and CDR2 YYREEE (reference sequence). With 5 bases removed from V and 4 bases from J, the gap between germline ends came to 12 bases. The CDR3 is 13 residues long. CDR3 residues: CASSADGSYGYTF. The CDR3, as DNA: TGTGCCAGCAGTGCGGACGGTAGCTATGGCTACACCTTC.

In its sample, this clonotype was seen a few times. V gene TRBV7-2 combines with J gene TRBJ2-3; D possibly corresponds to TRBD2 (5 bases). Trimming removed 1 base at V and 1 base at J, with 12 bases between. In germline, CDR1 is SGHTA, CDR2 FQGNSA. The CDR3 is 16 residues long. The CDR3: CASSLEVAPGTDTQYF. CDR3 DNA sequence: TGTGCCAGCAGCTTAGAGGTAGCGCCCGGCACAGATACGCAGTATTTT.

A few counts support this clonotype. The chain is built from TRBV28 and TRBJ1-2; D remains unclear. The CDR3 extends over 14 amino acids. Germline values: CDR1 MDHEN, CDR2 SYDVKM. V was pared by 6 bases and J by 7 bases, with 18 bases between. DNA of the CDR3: TGTGCCAGCAGCCAAATTACAGCCCCCTCTGGCTACACCTTC. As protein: CASSQITAPSGYTF.

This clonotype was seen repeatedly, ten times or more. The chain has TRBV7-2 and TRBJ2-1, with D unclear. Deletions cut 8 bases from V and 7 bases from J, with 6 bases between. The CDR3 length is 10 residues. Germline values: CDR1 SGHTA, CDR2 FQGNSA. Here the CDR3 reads CASGKNEQFF. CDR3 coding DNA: TGTGCCAGCGGAAAAAATGAGCAGTTCTTC. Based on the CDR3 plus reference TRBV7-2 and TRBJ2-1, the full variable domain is GAGVSQSPSNKVTEKGKDVELRCDPISGHTALYWYRQSLGQGLEFLIYFQGNSAPDKSGLPSDRFSAERTGGSVSTLTIQRTQQEDSAVYLCASGKNEQFFGPGTRLTVL.

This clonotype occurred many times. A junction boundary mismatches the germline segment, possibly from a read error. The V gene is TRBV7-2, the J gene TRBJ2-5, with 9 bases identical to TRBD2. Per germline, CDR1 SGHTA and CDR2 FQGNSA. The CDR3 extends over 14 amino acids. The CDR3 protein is CASSFGLAGDPTHF. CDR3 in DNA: TGTGCCAGCAGCTTTGGATTAGCGGGAGACCCTACCCACTTC.

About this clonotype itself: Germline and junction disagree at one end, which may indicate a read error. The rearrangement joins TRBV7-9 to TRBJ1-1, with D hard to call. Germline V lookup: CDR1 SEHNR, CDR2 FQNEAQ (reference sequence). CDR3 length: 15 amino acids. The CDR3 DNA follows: TGTGCCAACAGCTTAGCGCAGGTGGGGAACACTGAAGCTTTCTTT. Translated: CANSLAQVGNTEAFF.